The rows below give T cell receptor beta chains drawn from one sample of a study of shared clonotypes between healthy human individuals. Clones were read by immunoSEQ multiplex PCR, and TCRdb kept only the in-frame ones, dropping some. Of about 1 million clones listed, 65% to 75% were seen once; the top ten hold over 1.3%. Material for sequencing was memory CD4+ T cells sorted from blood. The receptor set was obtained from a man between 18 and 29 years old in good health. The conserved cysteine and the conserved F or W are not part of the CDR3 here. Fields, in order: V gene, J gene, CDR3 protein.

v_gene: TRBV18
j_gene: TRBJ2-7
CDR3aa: ASSQDGSSYEQY

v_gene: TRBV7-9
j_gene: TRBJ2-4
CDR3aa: ASSLGSKTKNIQY

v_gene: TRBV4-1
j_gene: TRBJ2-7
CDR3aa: ASSPPMTEEQY

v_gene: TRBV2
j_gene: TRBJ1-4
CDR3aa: ASRTGTGGEKLF

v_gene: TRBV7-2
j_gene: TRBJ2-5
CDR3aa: ASSWGTARETQY

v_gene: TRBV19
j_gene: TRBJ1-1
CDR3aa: ASSTWGEGQEAF

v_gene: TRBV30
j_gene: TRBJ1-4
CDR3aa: AWSFSAGTALKLF

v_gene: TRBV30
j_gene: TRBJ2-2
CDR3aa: AWSVDRGTGELF

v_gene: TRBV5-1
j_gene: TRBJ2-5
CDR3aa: ASSPGLAGVRETQY

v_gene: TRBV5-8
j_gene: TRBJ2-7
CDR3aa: ASSPKGQGKIGEQY

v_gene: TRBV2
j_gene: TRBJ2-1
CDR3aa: ASITAAFPEQF

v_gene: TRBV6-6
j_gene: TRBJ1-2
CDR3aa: ASSYKNRGNNYGYT

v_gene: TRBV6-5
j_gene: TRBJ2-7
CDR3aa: ASRGTGGRTYEQY

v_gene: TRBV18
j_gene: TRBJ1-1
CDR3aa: ASSGGTLNTEAF

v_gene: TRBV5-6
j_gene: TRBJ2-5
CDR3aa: ASSLGAQGLQETQY

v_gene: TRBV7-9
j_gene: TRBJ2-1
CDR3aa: ASSLASGTYNEQF

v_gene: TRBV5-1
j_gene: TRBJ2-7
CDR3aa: ASSLEPLEQY

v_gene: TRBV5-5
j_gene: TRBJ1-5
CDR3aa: ASSPVGGGGGQPQH

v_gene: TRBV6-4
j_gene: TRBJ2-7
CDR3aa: ASSEPPPWRYDTAGEQY

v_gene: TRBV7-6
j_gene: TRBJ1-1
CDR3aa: ASSLGLWGTEAF

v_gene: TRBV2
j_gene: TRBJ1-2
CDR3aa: ASSDSKMGYGYT

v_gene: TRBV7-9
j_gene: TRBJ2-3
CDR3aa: ASSVRDTQY

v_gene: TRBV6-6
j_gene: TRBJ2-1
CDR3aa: ASDWGRENEQF

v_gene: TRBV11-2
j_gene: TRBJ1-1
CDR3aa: ASSPSGGRQLAF

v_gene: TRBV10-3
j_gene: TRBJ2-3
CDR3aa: ATSRGSTDTQY

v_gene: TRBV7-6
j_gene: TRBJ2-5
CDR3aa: ASSLRDTLVQETQY

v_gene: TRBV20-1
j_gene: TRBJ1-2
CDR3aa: SAKTGEGRT

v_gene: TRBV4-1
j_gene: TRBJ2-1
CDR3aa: ASSQDRVRAAEQF

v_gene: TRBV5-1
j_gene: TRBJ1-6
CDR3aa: ASSSSSDYNSPLH

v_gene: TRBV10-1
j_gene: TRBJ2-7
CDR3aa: ASSEFLDGYEQY

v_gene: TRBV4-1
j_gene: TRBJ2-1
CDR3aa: ASSQGRGATDEQF

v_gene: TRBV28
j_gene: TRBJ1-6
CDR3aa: ASSLRDRDGSPLH

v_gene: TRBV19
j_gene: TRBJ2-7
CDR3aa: ASSPPGQGYVEQY

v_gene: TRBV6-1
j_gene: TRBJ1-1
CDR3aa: ASRVGTEAF

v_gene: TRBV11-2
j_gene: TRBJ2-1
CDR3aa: ASSQGYSVNNEQF

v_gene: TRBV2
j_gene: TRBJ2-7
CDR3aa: ASTRGPYEQY

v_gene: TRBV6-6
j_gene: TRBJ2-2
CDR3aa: ASHPRGVGSGELF